The 28 T cell receptor beta chains below all came from one sample that was sequenced in a study of OX40 agonist ivuxolimab in advanced cancers. Sequencing used immunoSEQ multiplex PCR; TCRdb keeps in-frame clones, though not all of them. The sample shows some 100,000 clones, about 80% of them seen only once. The sequencing here drew on CD4+ or CD8+ T cells sorted from blood, taken in a trial of the OX40 agonist ivuxolimab. The source of these receptors is an adult with an advanced solid tumor such as melanoma, head and neck, liver or kidney cancer.

The V gene is TRBV9, the J gene TRBJ1-6, with D unclear. This CDR3 comprises 14 residues. V was trimmed by 0 bases and J by 10 bases, leaving 11 bases between them. Germline V gene lookup returns CDR1 SGDLS and CDR2 YYNGEE. The CDR3 region is CASSVETSESPLHF. The CDR3 DNA is TGTGCCAGCAGCGTAGAAACCTCGGAGTCACCCCTCCACTTT.

The V call is TRBV6-6, the J call TRBJ1-5, with D possibly being TRBD1 (6 bases). Germline assignment: CDR1 MNHNY and CDR2 SVGAGI (reference sequence). This CDR3 contains 14 residues. V was clipped by 5 bases and J by 0 bases, with 8 bases between them. CDR3: CASSQGYSNQPQHF. The CDR3 bases are TGTGCCAGCAGTCAGGGGTATAGCAATCAGCCCCAGCATTTT.

The chain carries TRBV5-1 and TRBJ2-7, with TRBD1 as a possible D gene (5 bases). CDR1 and CDR2 (germline): SGHRS, YFSETQ. The V gene lost 0 bases and the J gene lost 0 bases, with 7 bases spanning the gap. This CDR3 contains 14 residues. CDR3 in DNA: TGCGCCAGCAGCTTGGGACAGAGCTCCTACGAGCAGTACTTC. Its translation is CASSLGQSSYEQYF.

V and J are TRBV28 and TRBJ1-2; D unresolved. The CDR3 is made up of 12 amino acids. The ends were cut back, 6 bases at V and 8 bases at J, with 13 bases in the middle. Germline-derived CDR1 and CDR2 are MDHEN and SYDVKM. The CDR3 spells CASSPGKRGYTF. The CDR3 coding sequence is TGTGCCAGCAGCCCCGGGAAAAGGGGCTACACCTTC.

The chain recombines TRBV9 with TRBJ1-3; no clear D. The germline gives CDR1 SGDLS, CDR2 YYNGEE. The V gene lost 4 bases and the J gene lost 3 bases, with 17 bases spanning the gap. This CDR3 is built from 16 residues. CDR3 sequence: CASSSPAVFGGNTIYF. The CDR3 DNA reads TGTGCCAGCAGCTCCCCGGCGGTATTCGGTGGAAACACCATATATTTT.

The V and J genes are TRBV6-1 and TRBJ2-5; TRBD1 is a possible D gene (6 bases). Per germline, CDR1 MNHNS and CDR2 SASEGT. Trimming removed 7 bases from V and 4 bases from J, with 13 bases in between. This CDR3 comprises 13 residues. The CDR3 loop reads CASKTQGVETQYF. In nucleotides, the CDR3 is TGTGCCAGCAAAACACAGGGCGTAGAGACCCAGTACTTC.

The rearrangement uses TRBV19 and TRBJ2-3; 8 nucleotides agree with TRBD1. Losses at the gene ends were 3 bases for V and 0 bases for J; bases not matched to a gene: 5. The CDR3 loop spans 16 amino acids. Per germline, CDR1 LNHDA and CDR2 SQIVND (reference sequence). CDR3: CASSIRGQASTDTQYF. The CDR3 bases are TGTGCCAGTAGTATTAGGGGACAGGCGAGCACAGATACGCAGTATTTT.

The chain uses TRBV27 and TRBJ2-3; TRBD2 matches 7 bases. CDR1 is MNHEY, CDR2 SMNVEV, per germline (reference sequence). The trim removed 2 bases at V and 6 bases at J, leaving 8 bases unmatched. The CDR3 covers 15 residues. The CDR3 loop is CASSLLAGAGDTQYF. Here the CDR3 DNA reads TGTGCCAGCAGTTTACTGGCGGGAGCGGGGGATACGCAGTATTTT.

The chain has TRBV9 and TRBJ2-7; maybe TRBD1 (5 bases). This CDR3 contains 14 residues. CDR1 is SGDLS and CDR2 is YYNGEE in the germline V gene. Trimming shortened V by 0 bases and J by 2 bases, and 9 bases separated the two germline ends. This CDR3 reads CASSVAQGTYEQYF. The CDR3 coding sequence is TGTGCCAGCAGCGTAGCGCAGGGCACCTACGAGCAGTACTTC.

The J gene is TRBJ2-5, the V gene TRBV14; D gene uncertain. The germline V gene encodes CDR1 SGHDN and CDR2 FVKESK. This CDR3 comprises 16 residues. Trimming stripped 0 bases from V and 0 bases from J, with 11 bases between. CDR3 sequence reads: CASSQDGQADQETQYF. DNA for the CDR3: TGTGCCAGCAGCCAAGATGGTCAGGCCGACCAAGAGACCCAGTACTTC. The full variable domain, rest sourced from reference TRBV14 and TRBJ2-5, is EAGVTQFPSHSVIEKGQTVTLRCDPISGHDNLYWYRRVMGKEIKFLLHFVKESKQDESGMPNNRFLAERTGGTYSTLKVQPAELEDSGVYFCASSQDGQADQETQYFGPGTRLLVL.

The J gene is TRBJ2-1, the V gene TRBV7-9; 11 positions agree with TRBD1. The CDR3 is 15 residues long. The junction had 2 bases not matched to a gene; V was cut back by 4 bases and J by 3 bases. The germline V gene encodes CDR1 SEHNR and CDR2 FQNEAQ (reference sequence). The CDR3 is CASSSGQGGYNEQFF. In DNA, the CDR3 is TGTGCCAGCAGCTCGGGACAGGGGGGCTACAATGAGCAGTTCTTC. The full variable domain, in which reference TRBV7-9 and TRBJ2-1 provide the parts outside the CDR3, is DTGVSQNPRHKITKRGQNVTFRCDPISEHNRLYWYRQTLGQGPEFLTYFQNEAQLEKSRLLSDRFSAERPKGSFSTLEIQRTEQGDSAMYLCASSSGQGGYNEQFFGPGTRLTVL.

The V call is TRBV19, the J call TRBJ1-2; D is uncertain. The CDR3 has 14 residues. Germline lookup yields CDR1 LNHDA and CDR2 SQIVND (reference sequence). Trimming took 7 bases from V and 2 from J, leaving 14 bases between them. CDR3 nucleotide sequence: TGTGCCAGTACACGGGATGGGAAAAACTATGGCTACACCTTC. It translates to CASTRDGKNYGYTF.

This clone was counted a single time. V and J are TRBV7-3 and TRBJ2-1; D may be TRBD1 (5 bases). Looked up from germline, CDR1 is SGHTA and CDR2 is FQGTGA. V dropped 0 bases and J dropped 0 bases, with 9 bases sitting between them. The CDR3 spans 16 residues. The CDR3 bases are TGTGCCAGCAGCTTAACAGGGGATAGCTCCTACAATGAGCAGTTCTTC. Its protein product is CASSLTGDSSYNEQFF.

The J gene is TRBJ1-2, the V gene TRBV12-5; weak D call: TRBD1 (6 bases). Trimming stripped 2 bases from V and 2 bases from J, with 18 bases between. This CDR3 is 17 amino acids long. Germline V lookup: CDR1 LGHNT, CDR2 FRNRAP. CDR3 DNA: TGTGCTAGTGGTTTGCAGTCAGGGGTGGGTGAAAACTATGGCTACACCTTC. Protein sequence: CASGLQSGVGENYGYTF.

The J gene is TRBJ2-5, the V gene TRBV19, with 8 positions matching TRBD1. J was trimmed by 5 bases and V by 6 bases; bases with no gene match: 11. Looked up from germline, CDR1 is LNHDA and CDR2 is SQIVND (reference sequence). This CDR3 is 15 amino acids long. The CDR3 region is CASSASRQGRETQYF. CDR3 bases: TGTGCCAGTAGCGCAAGCAGACAGGGGAGGGAGACCCAGTACTTC.

The rearrangement links TRBV29-1 to TRBJ1-1; D may be TRBD1 (5 bases). V shed 4 bases and J shed 8 bases, with 14 bases lying between them. The V gene's germline CDR1 is SQVTM and CDR2 ANQGSEA. CDR3 length: 12 residues. The CDR3 spells CSVGQGLSEAFF. In DNA, the CDR3 is TGCAGCGTTGGGCAGGGATTATCCGAAGCTTTCTTT.

The chain recombines TRBV7-2 with TRBJ1-2, with 8 bases fitting TRBD1. CDR3 length: 14 amino acids. The germline V gene has CDR1 SGHTA and CDR2 FQGNSA. V gave up 3 bases and J gave up 7 bases; unmatched junction bases: 7. The CDR3 DNA reads TGTGCCAGCAGCTTTGACCAGGGGGCCGGTGGCTACACCTTC. Amino acid sequence: CASSFDQGAGGYTF.

This chain uses TRBV6-6 with TRBJ1-4, with D unresolved. Germline V gives CDR1 MNHNY, CDR2 SVGAGI (reference sequence). V gave up 4 bases and J gave up 5 bases, with 5 bases separating them. The CDR3 is 12 amino acids. Written as DNA, the CDR3 is TGTGCCAGCAGTTGGGCGAATGAAAAACTGTTTTTT. This gives the protein CASSWANEKLFF.

The rearrangement joins TRBV11-3 to TRBJ2-1; 8 bases align to TRBD2. Germline V gene data show CDR1 as SGHNT and CDR2 as YENEEA. CDR3 length equals 16 residues. J gave up 9 bases and V 0 bases, and 10 bases lay outside the gene matches. The CDR3: CASSLDQGSGAGEQFF. The CDR3 region has the DNA TGTGCCAGCAGCTTAGATCAGGGTAGCGGGGCCGGTGAGCAGTTCTTC.

This rearrangement joins TRBV27 to TRBJ1-2; D call uncertain. The ends were cut back, 4 bases at V and 5 bases at J, with 14 bases in the middle. This CDR3 has 14 residues. Germline values: CDR1 MNHEY, CDR2 SMNVEV (reference sequence). The CDR3 reads CASSSARTLYGYTF. CDR3 DNA sequence: TGTGCCAGCAGTTCGGCACGGACCCTATATGGCTACACCTTC.

The rearrangement links TRBV6-5 to TRBJ2-7; D possibly uses TRBD1 or TRBD2 (5 bases each). Germline V gene lookup returns CDR1 MNHEY and CDR2 SVGAGI. Between the trimmed V and J ends, which lost 7 bases and 1 base, there was a span of 11 bases. The CDR3 extends over 13 amino acids. In DNA form, the CDR3 reads TGTGCCAGCAATGGGGGTCTGTCCTACGAGCAGTACTTC. It codes for CASNGGLSYEQYF.

This chain connects TRBV6-5 to TRBJ1-2, with D perhaps TRBD1 (5 bases). Looked up from germline, CDR1 is MNHEY and CDR2 is SVGAGI. The CDR3 covers 14 residues. The ends were cut back, 2 bases at V and 4 bases at J, with 11 bases in the middle. CDR3 coding DNA: TGTGCCAGCAGTTACCTGGGGGAGTTCTATGGCTACACCTTC. It is translated as CASSYLGEFYGYTF.

The rearrangement links TRBV6-1 to TRBJ2-3; weak D call: TRBD1 (5 bases). The germline V gene encodes CDR1 MNHNS and CDR2 SASEGT. This CDR3 has 13 amino acids. V was shortened by 1 base and J by 9 bases, with 11 bases between the two germline ends. The CDR3 region is CASSEGGAGTQYF. CDR3 coding DNA: TGTGCCAGCAGTGAAGGTGGGGCCGGAACGCAGTATTTT.

V and J are TRBV19 and TRBJ2-2; maybe TRBD2 (6 bases). Germline lookup yields CDR1 LNHDA and CDR2 SQIVND (reference sequence). This CDR3 is built from 14 residues. V lost 5 bases to trimming and J lost 6 bases, with 13 bases between them. The chain's CDR3 is CASSFASASGELFF. The CDR3 coding sequence is TGTGCCAGTAGTTTTGCTAGCGCTTCCGGGGAGCTGTTTTTT.

This chain uses TRBV5-8 with TRBJ2-3; D gene unclear. Trimming took 4 bases from V and 9 from J, leaving 12 bases between them. Germline assignment: CDR1 SGHTS and CDR2 YDEGEE. The CDR3 is made up of 12 amino acids. CDR3 region: CASSLKVGTQYF. In nucleotides, the CDR3 is TGTGCCAGCAGCCTAAAGGTCGGGACGCAGTATTTT. Full variable domain (missing parts from reference TRBV5-8 and TRBJ2-3): EAGVTQSPTHLIKTRGQQATLRCSPISGHTSVYWYQQALGLGLQFLLWYDEGEERNRGNFPPRFSGRQFPNYSSELNVNALELEDSALYLCASSLKVGTQYFGPGTRLTVL.

The chain couples TRBV7-3 to TRBJ2-3, with 9 bases matching TRBD2. Germline lookup yields CDR1 SGHTA and CDR2 FQGTGA. Germline trimming cut 2 bases from V and 0 bases from J; bases unmatched to any gene: 3. The CDR3 length is 16 residues. CDR3 loop: CASSLDAGGSTDTQYF. The CDR3 region has the DNA TGTGCCAGCAGCTTAGATGCGGGGGGGAGCACAGATACGCAGTATTTT.

V is TRBV7-9 and J is TRBJ2-7; D may match TRBD1 or TRBD2 (5 bases each). V was shortened by 5 bases and J by 5 bases, with 10 bases between the two germline ends. The germline V gene encodes CDR1 SEHNR and CDR2 FQNEAQ (reference sequence). The CDR3 extends over 12 amino acids. CDR3 protein: CASSNRDHEQYF. In nucleotides, the CDR3 is TGTGCCAGCAGCAACCGGGACCACGAGCAGTACTTC.

This clone was counted only a few times. The chain employs TRBV6-1 and TRBJ1-2; D is unclear. CDR3 length: 17 residues. The ends were cut back, 4 bases at V and 1 base at J, with 19 bases in the middle. The V gene's germline CDR1 is MNHNS and CDR2 SASEGT. The DNA for the CDR3 is TGTGCCAGCAGTGTCCAGGCACTAAGGCCTTATAACTATGGCTACACCTTC. Protein product: CASSVQALRPYNYGYTF.